This paragraph reports one TCR beta chain. This sample was included in a study of T-cell reconstitution after alpha-beta-depleted transplantation in children. The germline CDR1 and CDR2 sequences are MDHEN and SYDVKM. CDR3 size: 14 residues. The junction had 3 bases not matched to a gene; V was cut back by 6 bases and J by 2 bases. Researchers prepared the TCRbeta library using unique molecular identifiers, the study reports. TCRdb analysed the PCR reads with MiXCR anew, one entry per CDR3 protein. Of just under 250,000 distinct CDR3 sequences in the sample, more than 20% were seen once. Sequenced here: PBMCs, sampled before TCRalphabeta/CD19-depleted stem cell transplant. The TCR was taken from a girl aged 2 to 10 with Fanconi anemia, due to receive a stem cell transplant. The V gene is TRBV28, the J gene TRBJ2-7, with 11 bases that match TRBD2. CDR3 in amino acids: CASRTTSGTYEQYF. The CDR3 DNA is TGTGCCAGCAGAACGACTAGCGGGACCTACGAGCAGTACTTC.